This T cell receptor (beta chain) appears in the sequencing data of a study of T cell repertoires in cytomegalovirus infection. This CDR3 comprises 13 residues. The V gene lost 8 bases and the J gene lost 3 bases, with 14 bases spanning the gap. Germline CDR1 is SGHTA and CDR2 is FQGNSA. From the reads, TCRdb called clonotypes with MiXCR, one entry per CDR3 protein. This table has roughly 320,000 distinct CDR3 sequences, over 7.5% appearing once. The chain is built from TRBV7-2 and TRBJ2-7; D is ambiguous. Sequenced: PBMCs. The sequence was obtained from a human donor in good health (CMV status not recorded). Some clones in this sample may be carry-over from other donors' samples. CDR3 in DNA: TGTGCCAGCGGCTACAGACTCGACTACGAGCAGTACTTC. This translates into CASGYRLDYEQYF.